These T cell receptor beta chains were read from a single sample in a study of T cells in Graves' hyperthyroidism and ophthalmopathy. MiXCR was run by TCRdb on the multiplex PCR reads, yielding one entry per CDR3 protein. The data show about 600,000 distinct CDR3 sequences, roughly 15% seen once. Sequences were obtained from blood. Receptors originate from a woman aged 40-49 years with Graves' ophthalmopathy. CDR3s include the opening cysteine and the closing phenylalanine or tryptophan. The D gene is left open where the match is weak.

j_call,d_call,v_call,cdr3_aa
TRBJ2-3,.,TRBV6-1,CASSASRGAGAPDTQYF
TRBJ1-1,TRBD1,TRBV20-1,CSARGPGTGTNTEAFF
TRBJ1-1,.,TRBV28,CASSLGAFF
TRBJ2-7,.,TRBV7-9,CASSSGRIYEQYF
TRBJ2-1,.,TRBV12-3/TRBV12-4,CATSSGLTYNEQFF
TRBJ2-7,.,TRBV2,CASKLTGAASYEQYF
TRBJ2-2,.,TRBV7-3,CASREGATTGELFF
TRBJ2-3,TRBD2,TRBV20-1,CSARNAGGTTDTQYF
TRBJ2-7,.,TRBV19,CASSIVWTPTYEQYF
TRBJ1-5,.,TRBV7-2,CASSFGQTEGLFSNQPQHF
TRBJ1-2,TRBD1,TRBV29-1,CSVEERGGAGGVYGYTF
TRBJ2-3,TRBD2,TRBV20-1,CSARSEWAGEADTQYF
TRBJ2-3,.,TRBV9,CASSVVGSDTQYF
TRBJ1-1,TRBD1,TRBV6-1,CASSWAGGKMNTEAFF
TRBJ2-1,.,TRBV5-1,CASSDLGYNEQFF
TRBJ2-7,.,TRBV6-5,CASSYSGQLVDEQYF
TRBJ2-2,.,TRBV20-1,CSAKRAYRANTGELFF
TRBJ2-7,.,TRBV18,CASSPPTPTYEQYF
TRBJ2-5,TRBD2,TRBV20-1,CSARVRGRQETQYF
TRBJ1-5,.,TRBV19,CASSIGGGQPQHF
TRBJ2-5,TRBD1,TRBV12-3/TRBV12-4,CASSFRTGEETQYF
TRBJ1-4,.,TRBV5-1,CASSNQGSNEKLFF